This TCR beta chain was documented in a study of PD-L1 blockade in urothelial cancer. The repertoire was sequenced with immunoSEQ multiplex PCR; TCRdb's copy has only in-frame clones and lacks some. The sample lists fewer than 45,000 clones, around 80% occurring once. Trimming took off 3 bases at V and 8 bases at J, with 14 bases between the two ends. This CDR3 is built from 14 residues. Germline V gene sequence: CDR1 ENHRY, CDR2 SYGVKD. The gene calls are TRBV10-3 and TRBJ2-1; D may be TRBD2 (6 bases). The starting material was PBMCs, obtained around atezolizumab (anti-PD-L1) treatment. This clonotype was obtained from a man aged 70-80 years with urothelial cancer. The CDR3 loop reads CAISDNTGGDEQFF. CDR3 DNA sequence: TGTGCCATCAGTGATAACACGGGCGGGGATGAGCAGTTCTTC.